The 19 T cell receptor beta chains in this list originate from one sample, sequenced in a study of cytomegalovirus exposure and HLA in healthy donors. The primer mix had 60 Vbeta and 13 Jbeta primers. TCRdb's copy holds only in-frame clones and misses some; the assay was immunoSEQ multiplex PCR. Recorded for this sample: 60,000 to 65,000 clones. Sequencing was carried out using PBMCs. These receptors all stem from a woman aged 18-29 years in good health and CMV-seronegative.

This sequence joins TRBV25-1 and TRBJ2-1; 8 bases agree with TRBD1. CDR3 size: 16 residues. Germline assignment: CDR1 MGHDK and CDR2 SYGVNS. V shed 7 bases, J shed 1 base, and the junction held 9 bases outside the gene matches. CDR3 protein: CASTNTGTGSYNEQFF. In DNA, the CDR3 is TGTGCCAGCACCAACACCGGGACAGGATCCTACAATGAGCAGTTCTTC.

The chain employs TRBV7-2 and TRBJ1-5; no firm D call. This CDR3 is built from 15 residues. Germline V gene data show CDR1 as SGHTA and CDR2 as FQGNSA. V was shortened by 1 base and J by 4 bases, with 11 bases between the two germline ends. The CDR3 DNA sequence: TGTGCCAGCAGCTTAGGGAGGCGCCCTAATCAGCCCCAGCATTTT. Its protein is CASSLGRRPNQPQHF.

CDR3 sequence (DNA): TGTGCCAGTAGTATAACGGGGAGCGGGGGGGCAGATACGCAGTATTTT. Residues: CASSITGSGGADTQYF. The chain employs TRBV19 and TRBJ2-3; TRBD2 agrees at 10 bases. The J segment lost 4 bases and the V segment lost 2 bases, leaving 6 bases of the junction unmatched. Germline V CDR1 and CDR2: LNHDA, SQIVND (reference sequence). The CDR3 contains 16 residues.

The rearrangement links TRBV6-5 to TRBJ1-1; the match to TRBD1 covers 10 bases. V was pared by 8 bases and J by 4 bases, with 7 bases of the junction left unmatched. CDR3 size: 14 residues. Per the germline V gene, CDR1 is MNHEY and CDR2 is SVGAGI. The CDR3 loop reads CASGRQGASTEAFF. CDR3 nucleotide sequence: TGTGCCAGCGGCCGACAGGGGGCGAGCACTGAAGCTTTCTTT.

DNA for the CDR3: TGCGCCAGCAGCCGGTGGGTAGGGAGTAGTTCACCCCTCCACTTT. Encoded protein: CASSRWVGSSSPLHF. The chain employs TRBV5-1 and TRBJ1-6; no clear D gene. CDR3 length: 15 amino acids. Germline CDR1 and CDR2: SGHRS and YFSETQ. The V end lost 4 bases, the J end lost 9 bases, and 17 bases lay between the germline ends.

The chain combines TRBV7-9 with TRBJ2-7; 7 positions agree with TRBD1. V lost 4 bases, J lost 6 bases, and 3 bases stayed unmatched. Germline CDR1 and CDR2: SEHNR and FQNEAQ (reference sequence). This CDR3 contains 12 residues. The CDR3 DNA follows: TGTGCCAGCAGCTCTCGGACAGGCGAGCAGTACTTC. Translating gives CASSSRTGEQYF.

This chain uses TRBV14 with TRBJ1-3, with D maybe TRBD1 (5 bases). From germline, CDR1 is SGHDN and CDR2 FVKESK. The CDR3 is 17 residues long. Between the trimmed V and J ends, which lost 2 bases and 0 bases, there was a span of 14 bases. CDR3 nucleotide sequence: TGTGCCAGCAGCCAACTTGGGACTGGAAACTCTGGAAACACCATATATTTT. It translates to CASSQLGTGNSGNTIYF.

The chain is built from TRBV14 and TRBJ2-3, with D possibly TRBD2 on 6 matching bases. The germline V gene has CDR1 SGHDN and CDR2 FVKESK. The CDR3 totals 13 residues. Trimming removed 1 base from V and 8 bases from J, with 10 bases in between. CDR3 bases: TGTGCCAGCAGCCAAGGTGCGGGACTTACGCAGTATTTT. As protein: CASSQGAGLTQYF. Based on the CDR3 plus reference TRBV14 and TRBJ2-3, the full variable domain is EAGVTQFPSHSVIEKGQTVTLRCDPISGHDNLYWYRRVMGKEIKFLLHFVKESKQDESGMPNNRFLAERTGGTYSTLKVQPAELEDSGVYFCASSQGAGLTQYFGPGTRLTVL.

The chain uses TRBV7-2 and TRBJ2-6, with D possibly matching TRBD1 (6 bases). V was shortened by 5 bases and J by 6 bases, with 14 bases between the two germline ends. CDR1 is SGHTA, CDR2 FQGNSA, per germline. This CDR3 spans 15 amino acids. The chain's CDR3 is CASSPTGIQANVLTF. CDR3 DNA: TGTGCCAGCAGCCCCACAGGGATTCAGGCCAACGTCCTGACTTTC.

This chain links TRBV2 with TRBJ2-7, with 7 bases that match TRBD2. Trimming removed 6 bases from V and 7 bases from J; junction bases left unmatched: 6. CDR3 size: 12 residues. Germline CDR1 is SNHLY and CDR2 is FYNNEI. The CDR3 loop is CASRSGVREQYF. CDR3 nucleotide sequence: TGTGCCAGCAGGAGCGGGGTGCGGGAGCAGTACTTC.

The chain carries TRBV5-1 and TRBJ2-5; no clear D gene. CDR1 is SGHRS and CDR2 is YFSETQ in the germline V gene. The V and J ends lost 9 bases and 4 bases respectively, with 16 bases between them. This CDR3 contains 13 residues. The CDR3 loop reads CATSTGPGETQYF. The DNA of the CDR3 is TGCGCCACTTCCACCGGTCCTGGAGAGACCCAGTACTTC.

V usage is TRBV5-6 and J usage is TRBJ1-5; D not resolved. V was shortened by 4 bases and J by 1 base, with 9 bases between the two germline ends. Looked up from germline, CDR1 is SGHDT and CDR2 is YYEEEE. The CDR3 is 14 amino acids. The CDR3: CASSLTPSNQPQHF. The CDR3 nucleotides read TGTGCCAGCAGCCTCACACCGAGCAATCAGCCCCAGCATTTT.

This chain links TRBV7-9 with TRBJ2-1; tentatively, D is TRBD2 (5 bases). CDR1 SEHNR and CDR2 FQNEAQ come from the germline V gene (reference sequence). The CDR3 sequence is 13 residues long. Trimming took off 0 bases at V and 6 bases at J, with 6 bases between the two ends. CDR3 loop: CASSLAGVNEQFF. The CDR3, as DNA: TGTGCCAGCAGCTTAGCGGGAGTCAATGAGCAGTTCTTC. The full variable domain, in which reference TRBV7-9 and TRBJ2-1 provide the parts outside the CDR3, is DTGVSQNPRHKITKRGQNVTFRCDPISEHNRLYWYRQTLGQGPEFLTYFQNEAQLEKSRLLSDRFSAERPKGSFSTLEIQRTEQGDSAMYLCASSLAGVNEQFFGPGTRLTVL.

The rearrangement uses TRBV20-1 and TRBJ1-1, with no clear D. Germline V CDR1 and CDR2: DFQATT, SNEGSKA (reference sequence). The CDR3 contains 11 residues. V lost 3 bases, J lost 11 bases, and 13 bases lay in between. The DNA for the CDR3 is TGCAGTGCTAGGTTTCCCCAGGCGGCTTTCTTT. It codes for CSARFPQAAFF.

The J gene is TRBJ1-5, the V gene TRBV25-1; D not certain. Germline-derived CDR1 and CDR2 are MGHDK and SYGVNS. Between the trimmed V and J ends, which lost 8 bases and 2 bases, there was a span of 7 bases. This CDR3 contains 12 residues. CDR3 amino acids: CASSGGNQPQHF. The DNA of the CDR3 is TGTGCCAGCTCCGGGGGCAATCAGCCCCAGCATTTT.

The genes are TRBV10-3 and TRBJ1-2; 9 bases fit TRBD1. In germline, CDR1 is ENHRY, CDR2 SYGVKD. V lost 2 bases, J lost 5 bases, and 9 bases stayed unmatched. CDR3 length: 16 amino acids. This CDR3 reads CAISENRGRDQYGYTF. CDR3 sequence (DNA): TGTGCCATCAGTGAGAACAGGGGGCGAGATCAATATGGCTACACCTTC.

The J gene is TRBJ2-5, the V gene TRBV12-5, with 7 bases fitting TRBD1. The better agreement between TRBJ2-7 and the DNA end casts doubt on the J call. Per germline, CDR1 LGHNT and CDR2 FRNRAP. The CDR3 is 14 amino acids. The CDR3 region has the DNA TGTGCTAGTGGTTCCGTCGTGACAGGGCACGAGCAGTACTTC. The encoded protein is CASGSVVTGHEQYF.

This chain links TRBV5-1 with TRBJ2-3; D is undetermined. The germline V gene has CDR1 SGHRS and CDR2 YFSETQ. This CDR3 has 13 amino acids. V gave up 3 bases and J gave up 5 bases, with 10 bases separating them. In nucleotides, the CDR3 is TGCGCCAGCAGCTCCCCTAGGCAAGATACGCAGTATTTT. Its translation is CASSSPRQDTQYF.

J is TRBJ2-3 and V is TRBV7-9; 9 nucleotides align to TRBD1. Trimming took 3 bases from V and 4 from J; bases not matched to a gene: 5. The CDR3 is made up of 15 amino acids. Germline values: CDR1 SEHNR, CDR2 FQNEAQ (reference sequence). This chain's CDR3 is CASSFHRGRADTQYF. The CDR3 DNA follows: TGTGCCAGCAGCTTCCACAGGGGGCGCGCAGATACGCAGTATTTT.